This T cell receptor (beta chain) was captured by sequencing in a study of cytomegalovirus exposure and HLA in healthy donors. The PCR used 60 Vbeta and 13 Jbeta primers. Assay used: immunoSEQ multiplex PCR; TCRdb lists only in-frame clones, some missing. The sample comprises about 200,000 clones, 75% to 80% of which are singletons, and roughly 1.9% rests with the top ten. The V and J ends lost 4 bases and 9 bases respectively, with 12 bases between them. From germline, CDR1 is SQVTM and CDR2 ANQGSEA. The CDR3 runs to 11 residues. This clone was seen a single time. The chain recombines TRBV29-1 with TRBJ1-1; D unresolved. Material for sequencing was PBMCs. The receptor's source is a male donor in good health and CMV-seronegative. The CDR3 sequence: CSVVSSNQAFF. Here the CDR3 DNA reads TGCAGCGTTGTCTCGTCTAATCAAGCTTTCTTT.